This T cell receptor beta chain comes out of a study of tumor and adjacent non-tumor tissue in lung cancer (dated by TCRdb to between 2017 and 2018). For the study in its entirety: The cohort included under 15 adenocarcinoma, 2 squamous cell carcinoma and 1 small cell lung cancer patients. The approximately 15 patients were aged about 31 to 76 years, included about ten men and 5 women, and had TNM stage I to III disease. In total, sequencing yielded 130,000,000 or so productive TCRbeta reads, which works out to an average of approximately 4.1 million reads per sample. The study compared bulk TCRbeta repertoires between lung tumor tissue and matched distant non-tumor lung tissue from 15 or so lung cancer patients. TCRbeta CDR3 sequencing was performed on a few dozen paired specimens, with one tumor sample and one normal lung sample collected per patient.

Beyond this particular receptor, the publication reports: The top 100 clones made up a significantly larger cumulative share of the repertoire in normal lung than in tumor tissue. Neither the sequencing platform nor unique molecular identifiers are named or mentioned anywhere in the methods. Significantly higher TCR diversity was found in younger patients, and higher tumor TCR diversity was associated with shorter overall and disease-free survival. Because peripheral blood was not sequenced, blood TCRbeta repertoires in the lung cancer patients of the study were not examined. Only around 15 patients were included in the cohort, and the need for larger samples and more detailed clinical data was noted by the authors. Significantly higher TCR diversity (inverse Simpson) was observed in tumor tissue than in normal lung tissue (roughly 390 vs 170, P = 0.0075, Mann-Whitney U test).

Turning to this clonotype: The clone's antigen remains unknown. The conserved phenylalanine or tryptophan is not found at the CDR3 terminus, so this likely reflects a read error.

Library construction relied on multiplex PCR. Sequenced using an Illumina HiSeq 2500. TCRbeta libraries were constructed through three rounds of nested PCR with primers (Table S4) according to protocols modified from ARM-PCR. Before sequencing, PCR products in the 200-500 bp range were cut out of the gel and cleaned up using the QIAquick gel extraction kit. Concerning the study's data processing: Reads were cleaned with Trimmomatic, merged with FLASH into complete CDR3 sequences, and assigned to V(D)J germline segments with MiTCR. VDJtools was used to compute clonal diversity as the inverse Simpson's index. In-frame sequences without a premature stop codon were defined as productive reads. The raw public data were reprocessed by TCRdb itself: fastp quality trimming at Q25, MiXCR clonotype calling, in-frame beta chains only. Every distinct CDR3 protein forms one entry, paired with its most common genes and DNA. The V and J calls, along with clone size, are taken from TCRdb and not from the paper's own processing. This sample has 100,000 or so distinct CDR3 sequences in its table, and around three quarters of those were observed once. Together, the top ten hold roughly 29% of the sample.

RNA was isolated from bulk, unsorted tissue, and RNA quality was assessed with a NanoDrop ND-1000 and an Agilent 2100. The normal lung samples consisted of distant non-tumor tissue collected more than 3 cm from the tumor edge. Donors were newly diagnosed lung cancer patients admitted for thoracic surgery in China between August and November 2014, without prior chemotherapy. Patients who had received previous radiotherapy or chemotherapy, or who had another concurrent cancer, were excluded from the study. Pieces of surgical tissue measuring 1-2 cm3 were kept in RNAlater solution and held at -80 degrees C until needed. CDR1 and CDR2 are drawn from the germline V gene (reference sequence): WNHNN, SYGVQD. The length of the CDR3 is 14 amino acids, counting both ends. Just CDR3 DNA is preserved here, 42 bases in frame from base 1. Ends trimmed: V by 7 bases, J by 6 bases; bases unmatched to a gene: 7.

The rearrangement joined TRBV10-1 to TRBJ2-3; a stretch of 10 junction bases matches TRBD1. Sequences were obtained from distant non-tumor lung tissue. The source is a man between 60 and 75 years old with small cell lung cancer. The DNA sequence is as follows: TGCGCCAGCAAGGCGGACAGGGGGAGGGATACGCAGTATCTT. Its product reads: CASKADRGRDTQYL.